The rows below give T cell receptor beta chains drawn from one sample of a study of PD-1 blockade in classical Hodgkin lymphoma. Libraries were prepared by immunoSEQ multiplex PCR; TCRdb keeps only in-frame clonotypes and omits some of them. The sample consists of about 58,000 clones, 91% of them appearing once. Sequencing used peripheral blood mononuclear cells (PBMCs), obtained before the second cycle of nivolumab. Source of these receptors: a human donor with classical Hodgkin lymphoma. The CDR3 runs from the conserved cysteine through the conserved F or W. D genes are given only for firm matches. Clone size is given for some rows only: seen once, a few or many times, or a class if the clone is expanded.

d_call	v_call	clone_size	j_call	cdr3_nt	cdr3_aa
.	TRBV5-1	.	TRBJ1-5	TGCGCCAGCAGCTTTATCGGGGGGGCAGGTCAGCCCCAGCATTTT	CASSFIGGAGQPQHF
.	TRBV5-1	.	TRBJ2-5	TGCGCCAGCAGCTCGACAGGACAAGAGACCCAGTACTTC	CASSSTGQETQYF
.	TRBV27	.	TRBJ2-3	TGTGCCAGCAGTTCTCGGGCACGACCGGATACGCAGTATTTT	CASSSRARPDTQYF
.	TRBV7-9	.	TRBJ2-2	TGTGCCAGCAGCTTTTTCCAGAACACCGGGGAGCTGTTTTTT	CASSFFQNTGELFF
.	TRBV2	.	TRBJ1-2	TGTGCCAGCAGTGAATATATTTTTTTGGGGATCTATGGCTACACCTTC	CASSEYIFLGIYGYTF
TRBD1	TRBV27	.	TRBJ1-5	TGTGCCAGCAACTTGACAGGGCGGAATAGCAATCAGCCCCAGCATTTT	CASNLTGRNSNQPQHF
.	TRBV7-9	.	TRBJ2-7	TGTGCCAGCAGCTTAGTTCGGGGGCCGCTTACCTACGAGCAGTACTTC	CASSLVRGPLTYEQYF
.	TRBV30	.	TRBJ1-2	TGTGCCTGGAGTGTCGACAGGACAGAAAGGAGCACAAATGGCTACACCTTC	CAWSVDRTERSTNGYTF
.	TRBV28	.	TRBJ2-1	TGTGCCAGCAGTCGCGCCCCCAACAATGAGCAGTTCTTC	CASSRAPNNEQFF
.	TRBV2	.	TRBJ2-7	TGTGCCAGCAGGTCAGAATGGTACGAGCAGTACTTC	CASRSEWYEQYF
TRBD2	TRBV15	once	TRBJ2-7	TGTGCCACCAGCAGAGATAGATGGCTAGCGGGAGGATACGAGCAGTACTTC	CATSRDRWLAGGYEQYF
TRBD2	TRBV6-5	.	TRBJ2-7	TGTGCCAGCAGTTTAACGACTAGCGGAGGGGGGAGGGAGCAGTACTTC	CASSLTTSGGGREQYF
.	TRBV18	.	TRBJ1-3	TGTGCCAGCTCACCGCGGCAGGGAGGGAGCTCTGGAAACACCATATATTTT	CASSPRQGGSSGNTIYF
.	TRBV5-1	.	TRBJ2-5	TGCGCCAGCAGCGATAAAGAGACCCAGTACTTC	CASSDKETQYF
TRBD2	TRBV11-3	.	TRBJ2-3	TGTGCCAGCAGCCCCGGGACTAGCGGGGTTGAAGATACGCAGTATTTT	CASSPGTSGVEDTQYF
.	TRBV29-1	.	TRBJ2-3	TGCAGCTCCGTTTCGGCAAAATCTAGCACAGATACGCAGTATTTT	CSSVSAKSSTDTQYF
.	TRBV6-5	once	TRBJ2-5	TGTGCCAGCAAACAAGAGACCCAGTACTTC	CASKQETQYF
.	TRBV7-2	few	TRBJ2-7	TGTGCCAGCAGCTTAGGGGGGCTCGAGCAGTACTTC	CASSLGGLEQYF
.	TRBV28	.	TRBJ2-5	TGTGCCAGCAGTTTACTGTTAATGTTAGGGACCCAGTACTTC	CASSLLLMLGTQYF
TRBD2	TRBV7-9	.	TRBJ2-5	TGTGCCAGCAGCGGCGTTGCGGGGGAGGGAGAGACCCAGTACTTC	CASSGVAGEGETQYF
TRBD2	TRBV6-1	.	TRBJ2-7	TGTGCCAGCAGCCGATTAGCGGGAGGCTCCTACGAGCAGTACTTC	CASSRLAGGSYEQYF
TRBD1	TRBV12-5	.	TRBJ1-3	TGTGCTAGTGGTAAAGGGGGCCACTCTGGAAACACCATATATTTT	CASGKGGHSGNTIYF
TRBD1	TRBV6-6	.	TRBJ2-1	TGTGCCAGCAGTTATTCAGGGGGCATTGATGAGCAGTTCTTC	CASSYSGGIDEQFF
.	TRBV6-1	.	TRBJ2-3	TGTGCCAGCATTCACCTAGCGACCCGCACAGATACGCAGTATTTT	CASIHLATRTDTQYF
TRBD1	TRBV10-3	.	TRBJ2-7	TGTGCCATCAGGACCGGGACAGGGTCTCGCGAGCAGTACTTC	CAIRTGTGSREQYF
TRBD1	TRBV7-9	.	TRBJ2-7	TGTGCCAGCAGCCGACCCGGGACAGGGTTCTACGAGCAGTACTTC	CASSRPGTGFYEQYF
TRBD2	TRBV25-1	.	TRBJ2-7	TGTGCCAGCAGTCCTACTAGCGAGGAGCAGTACTTC	CASSPTSEEQYF
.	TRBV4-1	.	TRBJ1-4	TGCGCCAGCAGCCAAGCGGACATAATGGACGAAAAACTGTTTTTT	CASSQADIMDEKLFF
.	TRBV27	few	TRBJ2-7	TGTGCCAGCAGTTTAGGGGGCGCGCCTGTCTACGAGCAGTACTTC	CASSLGGAPVYEQYF
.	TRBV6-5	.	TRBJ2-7	TGTGCCAGCAGTTACAAGGGGTCGATCTACGAGCAGTACTTC	CASSYKGSIYEQYF
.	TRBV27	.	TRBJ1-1	TGTGCCAGCAGTACACGGACCCTGAACACTGAAGCTTTCTTT	CASSTRTLNTEAFF
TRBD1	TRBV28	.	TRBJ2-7	TGTGCCAGCAGGGACAGGAGGTTCGGGCAGTACTTC	CASRDRRFGQYF
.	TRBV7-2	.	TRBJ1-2	TGTGCCAGCAGCTTAGAGGTCCTAGCTAACTATGGCTACACCTTC	CASSLEVLANYGYTF
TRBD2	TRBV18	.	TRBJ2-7	TGTGCCAGCTCACCGACGGGGGGGGATGACGAGCAGTACTTC	CASSPTGGDDEQYF
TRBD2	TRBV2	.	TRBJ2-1	TGTGCCAGCAGTGGCGCGGGAGCGAGCTACAATGAGCAGTTCTTC	CASSGAGASYNEQFF
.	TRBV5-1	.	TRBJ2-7	TGCGCCAGCAGCTTGCAGGGCTCCTACGAGCAGTACTTC	CASSLQGSYEQYF
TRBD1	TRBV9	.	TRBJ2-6	TGTGCCAGCAGCGCGACAGGGGCGAGCTCTGGGGCCAACGTCCTGACTTTC	CASSATGASSGANVLTF
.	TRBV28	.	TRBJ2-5	TGTGCCAGCAGTTTGAGCCCGGCTACCCAGTACTTC	CASSLSPATQYF
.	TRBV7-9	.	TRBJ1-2	TGTGCCAGCAGCTTACCCACACGGTATGGCTACACCTTC	CASSLPTRYGYTF
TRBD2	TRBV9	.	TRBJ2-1	TGTGCCAGCAGCGTCACTAGCGGTACCTACAATGAGCAGTTCTTC	CASSVTSGTYNEQFF
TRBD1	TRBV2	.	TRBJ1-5	TGTGCCACCACTACGACAGGGCGTAATCAGCCCCAGCATTTT	CATTTTGRNQPQHF
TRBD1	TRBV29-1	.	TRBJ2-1	TGCAGCGTGGGCCCGGGACAGGGAAATGACAATGAGCAGTTCTTC	CSVGPGQGNDNEQFF
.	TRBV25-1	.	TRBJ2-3	TGTGCCAGCAGTGGATTCACAGATACGCAGTATTTT	CASSGFTDTQYF
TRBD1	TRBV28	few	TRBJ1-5	TGTGCCCACAGGGGGGTAGATACCGATAGCAATCAGCCCCAGCATTTT	CAHRGVDTDSNQPQHF
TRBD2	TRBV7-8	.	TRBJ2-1	TGTGCCAGCAGCCCACTCAGGGTCCCTTACCCGGGAGGGGCATGTGAGCAGTTCTTC	CASSPLRVPYPGGACEQFF
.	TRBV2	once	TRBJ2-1	TGTGCCAGCAGTGAATGGCGTACTGAGCAGTTCTTC	CASSEWRTEQFF
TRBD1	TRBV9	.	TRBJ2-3	TGTGCCAGCAGCGTGGACAGGGTAAACTCTGATACGCAGTATTTT	CASSVDRVNSDTQYF
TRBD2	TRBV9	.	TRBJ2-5	TGTGCCAGCAGCCCCGGACTAGCGGGTTTATGGGAGACCCAGTACTTC	CASSPGLAGLWETQYF
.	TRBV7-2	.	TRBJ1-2	TGTGCCAGCAGCTTAGGGTCAGTACCCCTACTCTCTAACTATGGCTACACCTTC	CASSLGSVPLLSNYGYTF
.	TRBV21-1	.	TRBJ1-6	TGTGCCAGCAGCGGACCACAGGGGTGCTCCTATAATTCACCCCTCCACTTT	CASSGPQGCSYNSPLHF
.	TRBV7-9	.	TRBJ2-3	TGTGCCAGCAGCACTAGCAAGACAGTTTTCGGATGGAGCACAGATACGCAGTATTTT	CASSTSKTVFGWSTDTQYF
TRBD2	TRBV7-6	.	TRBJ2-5	TGTGCCAGCAGCTTAGCGAGCGGGAGAGTGGAGACCCAGTACTTC	CASSLASGRVETQYF
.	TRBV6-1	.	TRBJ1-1	TGTGCCAGCAGAGGACAGTACACTGAAGCTTTCTTT	CASRGQYTEAFF